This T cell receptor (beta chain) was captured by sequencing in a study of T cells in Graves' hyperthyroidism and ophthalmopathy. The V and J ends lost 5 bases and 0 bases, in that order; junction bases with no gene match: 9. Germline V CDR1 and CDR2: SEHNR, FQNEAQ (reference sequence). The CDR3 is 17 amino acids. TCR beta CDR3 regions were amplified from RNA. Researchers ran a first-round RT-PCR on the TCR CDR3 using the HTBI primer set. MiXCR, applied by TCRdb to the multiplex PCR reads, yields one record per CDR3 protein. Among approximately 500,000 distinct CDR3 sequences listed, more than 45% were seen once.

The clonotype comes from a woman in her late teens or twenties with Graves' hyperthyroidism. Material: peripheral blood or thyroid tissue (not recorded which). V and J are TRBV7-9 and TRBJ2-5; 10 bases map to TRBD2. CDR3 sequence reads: CASSVTSGTSDQETQYF. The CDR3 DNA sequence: TGTGCCAGCAGCGTTACCTCCGGGACTAGCGACCAAGAGACCCAGTACTTC. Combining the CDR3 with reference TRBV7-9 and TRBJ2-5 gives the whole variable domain DTGVSQNPRHKITKRGQNVTFRCDPISEHNRLYWYRQTLGQGPEFLTYFQNEAQLEKSRLLSDRFSAERPKGSFSTLEIQRTEQGDSAMYLCASSVTSGTSDQETQYFGPGTRLLVL.